Each of the 26 T cell receptor beta chains below was sequenced from the same sample in a study of cytomegalovirus exposure and HLA in healthy donors. TCRdb keeps only in-frame clones here, not all; method: immunoSEQ multiplex PCR. The sample includes hundreds of thousands of clones, just over 85% of them seen just once. Sequenced sample: PBMCs. All receptors derive from a woman aged 18-30 years in good health and CMV-seronegative.

This rearrangement joins TRBV29-1 to TRBJ1-1; D gene uncertain. This CDR3 has 14 residues. Trimming took 5 bases from V and 3 from J, leaving 16 bases between them. Germline CDR1 reads SQVTM; CDR2 reads ANQGSEA. In DNA, the CDR3 is TGCAGCGTTAATGTTCGAGGTGCGGACACTGAAGCTTTCTTT. Its protein is CSVNVRGADTEAFF.

The rearrangement uses TRBV11-2 and TRBJ2-1, with 7 bases lining up with TRBD2. This CDR3 comprises 16 residues. Germline CDR1 is SGHAT and CDR2 is FQNNGV. V lost 6 bases and J lost 0; bases outside the gene matches: 8. The CDR3 DNA sequence: TGTGCCAGCAGTGGAGGGGCTAGCGGCTCCTACAATGAGCAGTTCTTC. This sequence encodes CASSGGASGSYNEQFF.

The chain uses TRBV10-2 and TRBJ2-1; the D gene is possibly TRBD2 (5 bases). V gave up 8 bases and J gave up 12 bases, with 20 bases separating them. This CDR3 spans 13 amino acids. Germline CDR1 is WSHSY and CDR2 is SAAADI. CDR3 amino acids: CASGSERTSRQFF. The CDR3 DNA reads as TGCGCCAGCGGTTCTGAGCGGACCTCACGGCAGTTCTTC.

V usage is TRBV30 and J usage is TRBJ2-3; 10 nucleotides match TRBD2. The V and J ends lost 0 bases and 7 bases, in that order; junction bases with no gene match: 7. The V gene's germline CDR1 is GTSNPN and CDR2 SVGIG (reference sequence). This CDR3 is built from 15 residues. Written as DNA, the CDR3 is TGTGCCTGGAGTGTGGGTAGCGGGAGGATTAATACGCAGTATTTT. Amino acids: CAWSVGSGRINTQYF.

The rearrangement uses TRBV10-2 and TRBJ2-7, with 9 nucleotides matching TRBD2. The CDR3 consists of 18 residues. The germline CDR1 and CDR2 sequences are WSHSY and SAAADI. V shed 0 bases and J 4 bases; nucleotides not matched to a gene: 13. CDR3 sequence: CASSESTRGAGGPYEQYF. The CDR3 DNA sequence: TGCGCCAGCAGTGAGTCCACCAGGGGCGCGGGAGGGCCATACGAGCAGTACTTC.

This clone was found once. V is TRBV7-9 and J is TRBJ1-1, with 9 bases that match TRBD1. Germline CDR1 reads SEHNR; CDR2 reads FQNEAQ (reference sequence). The trim removed 5 bases at V and 4 bases at J, leaving 11 bases unmatched. This CDR3 region has 16 residues. The CDR3 sequence: CASSLRSGTGTTEAFF. The CDR3 nucleotides read TGTGCCAGCAGCCTAAGGAGTGGGACAGGGACCACTGAAGCTTTCTTT.

The chain links TRBV9 to TRBJ2-3; D call uncertain. The germline V and J ends were trimmed by 0 bases and 2 bases, with 7 bases remaining between them. Germline values: CDR1 SGDLS, CDR2 YYNGEE. The CDR3 has 14 residues. CDR3 DNA: TGTGCCAGCAGCGTAGGCCAGATCACAGATACGCAGTATTTT. It yields the protein CASSVGQITDTQYF.

CDR3 DNA sequence: TGTGCCAGCTCACCAGGCGGGCGTTTATACCTTAACTATGGCTACACCTTC. Protein sequence: CASSPGGRLYLNYGYTF. The chain uses TRBV18 and TRBJ1-2, with D uncertain. Germline-derived CDR1 and CDR2 are KGHSH and LQKENI. There are 17 residues in the CDR3. V was clipped by 2 bases and J by 1 base, with 17 bases between them.

This chain uses TRBV10-1 with TRBJ1-5; TRBD1 agrees at 7 bases. Germline CDR1 reads WNHNN; CDR2 reads SYGVQD (reference sequence). The ends lost 9 bases at V and 0 bases at J; junction bases unmatched: 11. CDR3 size: 16 residues. The CDR3 DNA is TGCGCCAGTCCGACAGGGAGGCGTCATAGCAATCAGCCCCAGCATTTT. Translating it yields CASPTGRRHSNQPQHF.

The rearrangement links TRBV28 to TRBJ2-5, with 10 bases identical to TRBD1. Per the germline V gene, CDR1 is MDHEN and CDR2 is SYDVKM. The CDR3 runs 16 residues. Trimming cost V 5 bases and J 5 bases; bases outside gene matches: 11. CDR3 region: CASSQSRQGAGETQYF. The CDR3 bases are TGTGCCAGCAGTCAATCCCGACAGGGGGCAGGGGAGACCCAGTACTTC.

The chain combines TRBV18 with TRBJ2-5; D is undetermined. Per germline, CDR1 KGHSH and CDR2 LQKENI. Trimming removed 6 bases from V and 2 bases from J, with 13 bases in between. CDR3 length: 14 amino acids. The CDR3 region has the DNA TGTGCCAGCTCCGAGTCGACTCCGCAAGAGACCCAGTACTTC. Its translation is CASSESTPQETQYF.

This rearrangement joins TRBV5-1 to TRBJ1-4, with D possibly being TRBD1 (6 bases). The CDR3 is 15 residues long. The germline gives CDR1 SGHRS, CDR2 YFSETQ. V lost 3 bases and J lost 7, with 16 bases in between. This CDR3 is CASSSAGDESEKLFF. The CDR3 coding sequence is TGCGCCAGCAGCTCTGCAGGGGATGAGAGTGAAAAACTGTTTTTT.

As DNA, the CDR3 is TGTGCCAGCAGTTATAGTGATACGCAGTATTTT. Protein: CASSYSDTQYF. The chain carries TRBV6-6 and TRBJ2-3, with D uncertain. CDR1 and CDR2 (germline): MNHNY, SVGAGI (reference sequence). The CDR3 sequence is 11 residues long. V lost 3 bases and J lost 6, with 4 bases in between.

The J gene is TRBJ2-4, the V gene TRBV11-2; TRBD2 agrees at 7 bases. With V trimmed by 4 bases and J by 0 bases, 6 bases remained unmatched. Looked up from germline, CDR1 is SGHAT and CDR2 is FQNNGV. This CDR3 is 16 amino acids long. The CDR3 protein is CASSSLAVGAKNIQYF. CDR3 bases: TGTGCCAGCAGCTCCCTAGCGGTGGGAGCCAAAAACATTCAGTACTTC.

The chain uses TRBV19 and TRBJ2-2; D is possibly TRBD2 (6 bases). Germline CDR1 reads LNHDA; CDR2 reads SQIVND (reference sequence). Trimming pared 3 bases from V and 7 bases from J, leaving 9 bases between. The CDR3 is made up of 13 amino acids. The CDR3 DNA follows: TGTGCCAGTAGTATTGTGCGGGACGGGGAGCTGTTTTTT. Protein: CASSIVRDGELFF.

This clone was counted between two and nine times. The chain couples TRBV4-1 to TRBJ1-6, with TRBD1 as a possible D gene (5 bases). The V end was cut by 3 bases, the J end by 8 bases, with 14 bases between. The germline CDR1 and CDR2 sequences are MGHRA and YSYEKL. CDR3 length: 15 residues. CDR3 sequence: CASSHLRRDDSPLHF. Written as DNA, the CDR3 is TGCGCCAGCAGCCATCTACGCAGGGATGATTCACCCCTCCACTTT.

The rearrangement joins TRBV19 to TRBJ1-1, with D unclear. CDR3 size: 13 residues. V lost 4 bases to trimming and J lost 0 bases, with 6 bases between them. Germline assignment: CDR1 LNHDA and CDR2 SQIVND (reference sequence). The CDR3 DNA is TGTGCCAGTAGTAAAACAGTGAACACTGAAGCTTTCTTT. Its translation: CASSKTVNTEAFF.

The rearrangement links TRBV14 to TRBJ1-1; 8 bases align to TRBD1. CDR3 length equals 19 residues. With 0 bases clipped from V and 4 bases from J, the junction kept 16 bases outside the gene matches. Germline V gene data show CDR1 as SGHDN and CDR2 as FVKESK. In DNA, the CDR3 is TGTGCCAGCAGCCAAGATAAATGGATACAGGGGGAAGGTAGCACTGAAGCTTTCTTT. Protein product: CASSQDKWIQGEGSTEAFF.

The V call is TRBV30, the J call TRBJ2-3; 14 bases map to TRBD2. CDR1 and CDR2 (germline): GTSNPN, SVGIG (reference sequence). The junction had 10 bases not matched to a gene; V was cut back by 2 bases and J by 6 bases. The CDR3 has 17 residues. The CDR3 nucleotides read TGTGCCTGGAGTTGGGGGACTAGCGGGAGCCCCTCCGATACGCAGTATTTT. Translation gives CAWSWGTSGSPSDTQYF.

V gene TRBV27 combines with J gene TRBJ2-3, with 8 positions matching TRBD2. Germline V gives CDR1 MNHEY, CDR2 SMNVEV (reference sequence). Trimming cost V 5 bases and J 2 bases; bases outside gene matches: 18. This CDR3 spans 19 amino acids. CDR3 sequence (DNA): TGTGCCAGCAGTCCGGTGGTAGGAGCGGGGGCCATCCTCACAGATACGCAGTATTTT. Amino acids: CASSPVVGAGAILTDTQYF.

The chain joins TRBV5-4 to TRBJ2-7; unclear D gene. The CDR3 contains 16 residues. V lost 0 bases and J 2 bases, leaving 15 bases between the germline ends. Germline V lookup: CDR1 SGHNT, CDR2 YYREEE (reference sequence). The CDR3, as DNA: TGTGCCAGCAGCTTGGCTGGTGGAGCCCGACCCTACGAGCAGTACTTC. It specifies CASSLAGGARPYEQYF.

The gene calls are TRBV5-4 and TRBJ2-2; D is undetermined. The germline V and J ends were trimmed by 2 bases and 0 bases, with 8 bases remaining between them. Germline V gene data show CDR1 as SGHNT and CDR2 as YYREEE (reference sequence). The CDR3 is made up of 15 amino acids. The CDR3 here is CASSFSVANTGELFF. The CDR3 region has the DNA TGTGCCAGCAGCTTTTCCGTCGCGAACACCGGGGAGCTGTTTTTT.

The chain recombines TRBV19 with TRBJ2-6; 7 bases are a match to TRBD1. The CDR3 contains 17 residues. CDR1 is LNHDA and CDR2 is SQIVND in the germline V gene (reference sequence). Trimming removed 5 bases from V and 0 bases from J; junction bases left unmatched: 7. DNA for the CDR3: TGTGCCAGTAGTTGGGACAGCCACTTCTCTGGGGCCAACGTCCTGACTTTC. It is translated as CASSWDSHFSGANVLTF.

The V gene is TRBV28, the J gene TRBJ2-7, with 10 positions matching TRBD2. This CDR3 spans 14 amino acids. The trim removed 3 bases at V and 4 bases at J, leaving 3 bases unmatched. Germline V CDR1 and CDR2: MDHEN, SYDVKM. This CDR3 reads CASSFSSGSYEQYF. The DNA of the CDR3 is TGTGCCAGCAGTTTTTCTAGCGGGAGTTACGAGCAGTACTTC. Variable domain in full (rest from reference TRBV28 and TRBJ2-7): DVKVTQSSRYLVKRTGEKVFLECVQDMDHENMFWYRQDPGLGLRLIYFSYDVKMKEKGDIPEGYSVSREKKERFSLILESASTNQTSMYLCASSFSSGSYEQYFGPGTRLTVT.

The rearrangement links TRBV7-6 to TRBJ2-1, with 12 nucleotides matching TRBD2. The V segment lost 3 bases and the J segment 7 bases; nucleotides outside the gene matches: 7. Per germline, CDR1 SGHVS and CDR2 FNYEAQ. The CDR3 spans 16 residues. The CDR3 protein is CASSLATSGRGNEQFF. The CDR3 DNA is TGTGCCAGCAGCTTGGCGACTAGCGGGAGAGGTAATGAGCAGTTCTTC.

J is TRBJ2-3 and V is TRBV7-9; 9 nucleotides agree with TRBD2. This CDR3 is built from 19 residues. CDR1 and CDR2 from the germline V gene are SEHNR and FQNEAQ (reference sequence). Trimming took 5 bases from V and 2 from J; bases not matched to a gene: 17. The CDR3, as DNA: TGTGCCAGCAGCCTCGATCGCCTCTCTGCGGGGGGGCTCACAGATACGCAGTATTTT. This codes for CASSLDRLSAGGLTDTQYF.